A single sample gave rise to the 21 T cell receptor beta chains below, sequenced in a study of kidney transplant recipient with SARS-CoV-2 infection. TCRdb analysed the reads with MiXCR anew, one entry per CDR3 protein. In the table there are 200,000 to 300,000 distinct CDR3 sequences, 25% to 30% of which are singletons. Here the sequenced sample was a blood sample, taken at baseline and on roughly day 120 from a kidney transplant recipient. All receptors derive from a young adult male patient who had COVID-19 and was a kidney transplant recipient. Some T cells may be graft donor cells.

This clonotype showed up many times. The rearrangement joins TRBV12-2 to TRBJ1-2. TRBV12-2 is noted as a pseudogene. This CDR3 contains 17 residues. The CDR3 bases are TGTGCAAGTCGCCGGATGAGGACTCCACGAAAGACCTATGGCTACACCTTC. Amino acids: CASRRMRTPRKTYGYTF.

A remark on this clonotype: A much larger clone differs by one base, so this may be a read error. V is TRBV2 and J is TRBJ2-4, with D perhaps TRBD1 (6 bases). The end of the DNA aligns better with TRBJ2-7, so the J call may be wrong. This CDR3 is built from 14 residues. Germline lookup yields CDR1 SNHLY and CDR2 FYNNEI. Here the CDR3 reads CASSIRQGSYEQYF. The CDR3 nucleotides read TGTGCCAGCAGTATACGTCAGGGGAGCTACGAGCAGTACTTC.

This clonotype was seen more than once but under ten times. CDR3: CASSLEGPRQYF. CDR3 DNA: TGCGCCAGCAGCTTGGAAGGGCCCCGGCAGTATTTT. The rearrangement links TRBV5-1 to TRBJ2-3; no firm D call. The germline V and J ends were trimmed by 0 bases and 11 bases, with 10 bases remaining between them. Per germline, CDR1 SGHRS and CDR2 YFSETQ. The CDR3 is made up of 12 amino acids.

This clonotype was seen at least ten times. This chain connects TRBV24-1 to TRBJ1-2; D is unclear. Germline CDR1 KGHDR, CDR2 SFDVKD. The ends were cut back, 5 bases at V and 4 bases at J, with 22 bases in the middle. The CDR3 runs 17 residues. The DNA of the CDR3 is TGTGCCACCAGTGTCGACGTTAGTACCAGAAAGACCTATGGCTACACCTTC. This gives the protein CATSVDVSTRKTYGYTF.

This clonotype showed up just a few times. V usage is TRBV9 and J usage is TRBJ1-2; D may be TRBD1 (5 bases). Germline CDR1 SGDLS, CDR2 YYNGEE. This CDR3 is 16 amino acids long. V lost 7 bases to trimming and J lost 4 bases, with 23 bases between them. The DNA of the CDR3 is TGTGCCAGCGGAGGGGTGTACTCAAGAAAGACCTATGGCTACACCTTC. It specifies CASGGVYSRKTYGYTF.

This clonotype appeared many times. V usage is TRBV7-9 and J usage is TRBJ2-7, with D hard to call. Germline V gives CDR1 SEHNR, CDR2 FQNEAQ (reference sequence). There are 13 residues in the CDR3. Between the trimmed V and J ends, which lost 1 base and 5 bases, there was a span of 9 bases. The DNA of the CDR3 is TGTGCCAGCAGCTTAGATGGATTCCACGAGCAGTACTTC. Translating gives CASSLDGFHEQYF.

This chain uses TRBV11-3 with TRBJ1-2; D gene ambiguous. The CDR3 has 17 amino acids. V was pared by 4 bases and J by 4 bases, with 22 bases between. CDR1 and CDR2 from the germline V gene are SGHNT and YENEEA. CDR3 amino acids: CASSSERDLGKTYGYTF. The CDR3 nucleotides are TGTGCCAGCAGCTCGGAACGCGATCTCGGAAAGACCTATGGCTACACCTTC.

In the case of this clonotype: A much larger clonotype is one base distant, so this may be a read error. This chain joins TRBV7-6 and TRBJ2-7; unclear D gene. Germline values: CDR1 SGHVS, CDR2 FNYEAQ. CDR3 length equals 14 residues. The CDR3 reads CASSPPGLSGERYF. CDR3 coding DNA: TGTGCCAGCAGCCCCCCCGGGCTATCGGGCGAGCGGTACTTC.

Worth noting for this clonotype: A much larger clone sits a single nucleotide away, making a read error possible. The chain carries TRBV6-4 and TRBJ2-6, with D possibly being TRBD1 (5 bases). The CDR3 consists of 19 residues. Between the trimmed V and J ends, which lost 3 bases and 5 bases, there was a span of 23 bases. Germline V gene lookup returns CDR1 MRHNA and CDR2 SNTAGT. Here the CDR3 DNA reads TGTGCCAGCAGTGAGGGGCTGCTCACACGACAAGGTCGGGCCAACGTCCTGACTTTC. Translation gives CASSEGLLTRQGRANVLTF.

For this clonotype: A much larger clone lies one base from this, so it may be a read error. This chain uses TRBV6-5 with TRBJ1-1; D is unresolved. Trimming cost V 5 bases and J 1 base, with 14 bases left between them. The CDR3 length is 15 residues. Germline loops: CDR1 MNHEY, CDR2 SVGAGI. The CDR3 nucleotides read TGTGCCAGCAGTCCGGCTTCGGTCTCGAACACTGAAGCTTTCTTT. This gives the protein CASSPASVSNTEAFF.

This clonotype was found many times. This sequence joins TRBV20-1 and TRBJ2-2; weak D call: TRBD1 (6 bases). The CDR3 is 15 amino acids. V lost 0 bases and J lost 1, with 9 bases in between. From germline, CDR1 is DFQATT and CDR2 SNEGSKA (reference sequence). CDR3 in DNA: TGCAGTGCTAGAGATCCACAGGGGAACACCGGGGAGCTGTTTTTT. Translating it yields CSARDPQGNTGELFF.

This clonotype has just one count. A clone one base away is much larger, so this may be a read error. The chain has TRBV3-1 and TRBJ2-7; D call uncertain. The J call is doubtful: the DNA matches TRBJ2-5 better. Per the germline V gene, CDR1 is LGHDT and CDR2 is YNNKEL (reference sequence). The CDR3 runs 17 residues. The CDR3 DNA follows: TGTGCCAGCAGCCAAGGTCGTCCCATTTCTTTCCCTGAGACCCAGTACTTC. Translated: CASSQGRPISFPETQYF.

The CDR3 sequence is CASSECQRSRKTYGYTF. In DNA, the CDR3 is TGCGCCAGCAGTGAGTGTCAAAGATCGCGAAAGACCTATGGCTACACCTTC. J is TRBJ1-2 and V is TRBV10-1; the D is unclear. The CDR3 is 17 residues long. Germline lookup yields CDR1 WNHNN and CDR2 SYGVQD (reference sequence). V was clipped by 1 base and J by 4 bases, with 19 bases between them.

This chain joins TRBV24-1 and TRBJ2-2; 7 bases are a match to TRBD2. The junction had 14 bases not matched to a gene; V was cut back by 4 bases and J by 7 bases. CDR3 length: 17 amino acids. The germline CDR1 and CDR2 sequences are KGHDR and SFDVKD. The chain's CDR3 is CATSDRAGGRYGGELFF. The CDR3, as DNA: TGTGCCACCAGTGACCGGGCTGGCGGGAGATACGGCGGGGAGCTGTTTTTT.

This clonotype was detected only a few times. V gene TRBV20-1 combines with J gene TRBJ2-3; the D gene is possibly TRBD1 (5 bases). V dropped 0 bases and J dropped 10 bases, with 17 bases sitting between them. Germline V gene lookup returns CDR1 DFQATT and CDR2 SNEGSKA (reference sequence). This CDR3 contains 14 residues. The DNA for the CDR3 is TGCAGTGCTAGAGATAGGTCCAGGGTTATTGCGCAGTATTTT. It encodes CSARDRSRVIAQYF.

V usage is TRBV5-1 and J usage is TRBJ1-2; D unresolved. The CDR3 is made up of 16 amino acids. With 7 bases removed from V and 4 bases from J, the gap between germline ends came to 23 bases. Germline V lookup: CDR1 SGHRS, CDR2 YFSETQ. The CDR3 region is CASGIKSVRKTYGYTF. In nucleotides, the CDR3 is TGCGCCAGCGGGATAAAATCGGTTCGAAAGACCTATGGCTACACCTTC.

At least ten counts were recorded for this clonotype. CDR3 residues: CASSSGSRSRKTYGYTF. CDR3 in DNA: TGTGCCAGCAGTTCAGGTTCACGCTCTAGAAAGACCTATGGCTACACCTTC. This rearrangement joins TRBV6-8 to TRBJ1-2; D uncertain. V gave up 4 bases and J gave up 4 bases, with 22 bases separating them. This CDR3 has 17 residues. The germline gives CDR1 MNHGY, CDR2 SAAAGT.

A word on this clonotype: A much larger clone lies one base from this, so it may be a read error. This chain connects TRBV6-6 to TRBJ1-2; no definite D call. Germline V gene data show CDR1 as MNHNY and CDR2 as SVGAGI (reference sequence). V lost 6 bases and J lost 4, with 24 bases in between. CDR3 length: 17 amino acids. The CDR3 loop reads CASRNKQGGRKTYGYTF. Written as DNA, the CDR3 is TGTGCCAGCAGAAATAAGCAAGGTGGGAGAAAGACCTATGGCTACACCTTC.

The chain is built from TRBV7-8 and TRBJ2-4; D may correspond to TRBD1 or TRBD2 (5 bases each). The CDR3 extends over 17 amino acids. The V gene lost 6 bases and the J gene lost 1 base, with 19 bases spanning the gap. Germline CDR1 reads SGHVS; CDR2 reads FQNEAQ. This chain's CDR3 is CASSSGTSGMAKNIQYF. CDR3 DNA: TGTGCCAGCAGTTCCGGGACCTCGGGAATGGCCAAAAACATTCAGTACTTC.

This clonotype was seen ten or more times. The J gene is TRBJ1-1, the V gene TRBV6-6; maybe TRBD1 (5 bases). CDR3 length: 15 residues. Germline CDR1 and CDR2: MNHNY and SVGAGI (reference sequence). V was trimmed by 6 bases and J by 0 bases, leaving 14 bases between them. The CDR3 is CASSPRQTMNTEAFF. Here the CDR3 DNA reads TGTGCCAGCAGCCCTAGACAGACCATGAACACTGAAGCTTTCTTT.

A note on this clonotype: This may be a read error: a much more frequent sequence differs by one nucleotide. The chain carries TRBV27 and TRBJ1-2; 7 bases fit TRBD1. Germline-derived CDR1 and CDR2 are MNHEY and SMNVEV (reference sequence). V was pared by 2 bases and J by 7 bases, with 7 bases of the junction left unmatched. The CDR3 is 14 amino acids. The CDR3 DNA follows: TGTGCCAGCAGTTTAAGGGGGCAGGGCTGTGGCTACACCTTC. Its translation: CASSLRGQGCGYTF.